A selection of T cell receptor beta chains follows, all from one sample in a study of shared clonotypes between healthy human individuals. Method: immunoSEQ multiplex PCR; TCRdb's copy keeps in-frame clones and lacks some. This table has a few hundred thousand clones, over 95% appearing once. The sequenced material came from naive CD8+ T cells sorted from blood. These TCRs come from a woman aged 25-40 years in good health. Both conserved end residues are trimmed from each CDR3.

length,V,CDR3
10,TRBV19,ATRGYTGELF
14,TRBV2,ASSETRWEANTEAF
11,TRBV6-5,ASSSEQFGELF
12,TRBV28,ASSLSTVTDTQY
14,TRBV4-1,ASSSRGTGTYSEQY
11,TRBV4-1,ASSQDREDTQY
12,TRBV27,ASSLGEGTDTQY
14,TRBV27,ASSLSGGAIYYGYT
12,TRBV9,ASSVGGSGETQY
12,TRBV27,ASSPLDHLSPQH
12,TRBV7-6,ASSLSGSYNEQF
12,TRBV27,ASSLYRGNTEAF
12,TRBV28,ASSLRDGRYEQY
14,TRBV27,ASSLGAGARTDTQY
16,TRBV5-4,ASSLGPGQGLVGETQY
13,TRBV5-1,ASSLGGGSSNEQF
14,TRBV25-1,ASSGLMGQGRDEQF
11,TRBV27,ASSSDRGLEQY
11,TRBV4-1,ASSQDSSGELF
14,TRBV9,ASSATSRGRQHEQY
11,TRBV10-3,AISDWTGNEQY
13,TRBV5-1,ASSLVSGRGNEQF
19,TRBV5-1,ASSIREPGLAGGLSDYEQY
13,TRBV27,ASSEGLAGVNEQF
12,TRBV7-9,ASSLKQGSTEAF
12,TRBV5-6,ASSLPRNTDTQY